This T cell receptor (beta chain) is drawn from a study of cytomegalovirus exposure and HLA in healthy donors. CDR1 is MDHEN and CDR2 is SYDVKM in the germline V gene. The CDR3 loop spans 11 amino acids. V was trimmed by 11 bases and J by 6 bases, leaving 13 bases between them. TCRdb's copy holds only in-frame clones and misses some; the assay was immunoSEQ multiplex PCR. The sample includes 200,000 to 250,000 clones, approximately 90% seen only once; the top ten take 2.6%. This clone was seen more than once but under ten times. The antigen is undetermined. Study conclusions and caveats: Generally TCR sequences proved uncommon, though certain public TCRs appeared in numerous donors. Within the 120 validation repertoires, first-cohort TCR clusters tended to co-occur, according to a later analysis.

Sequenced: PBMCs. V and J are TRBV28 and TRBJ1-2, with D perhaps matching TRBD1 (5 bases). The sequence came from a man younger than 30 in good health and CMV-seronegative. DNA for the CDR3: TGTGCCGGAGGGGCAAGAAATGGCTACACCTTC. The encoded protein is CAGGARNGYTF.